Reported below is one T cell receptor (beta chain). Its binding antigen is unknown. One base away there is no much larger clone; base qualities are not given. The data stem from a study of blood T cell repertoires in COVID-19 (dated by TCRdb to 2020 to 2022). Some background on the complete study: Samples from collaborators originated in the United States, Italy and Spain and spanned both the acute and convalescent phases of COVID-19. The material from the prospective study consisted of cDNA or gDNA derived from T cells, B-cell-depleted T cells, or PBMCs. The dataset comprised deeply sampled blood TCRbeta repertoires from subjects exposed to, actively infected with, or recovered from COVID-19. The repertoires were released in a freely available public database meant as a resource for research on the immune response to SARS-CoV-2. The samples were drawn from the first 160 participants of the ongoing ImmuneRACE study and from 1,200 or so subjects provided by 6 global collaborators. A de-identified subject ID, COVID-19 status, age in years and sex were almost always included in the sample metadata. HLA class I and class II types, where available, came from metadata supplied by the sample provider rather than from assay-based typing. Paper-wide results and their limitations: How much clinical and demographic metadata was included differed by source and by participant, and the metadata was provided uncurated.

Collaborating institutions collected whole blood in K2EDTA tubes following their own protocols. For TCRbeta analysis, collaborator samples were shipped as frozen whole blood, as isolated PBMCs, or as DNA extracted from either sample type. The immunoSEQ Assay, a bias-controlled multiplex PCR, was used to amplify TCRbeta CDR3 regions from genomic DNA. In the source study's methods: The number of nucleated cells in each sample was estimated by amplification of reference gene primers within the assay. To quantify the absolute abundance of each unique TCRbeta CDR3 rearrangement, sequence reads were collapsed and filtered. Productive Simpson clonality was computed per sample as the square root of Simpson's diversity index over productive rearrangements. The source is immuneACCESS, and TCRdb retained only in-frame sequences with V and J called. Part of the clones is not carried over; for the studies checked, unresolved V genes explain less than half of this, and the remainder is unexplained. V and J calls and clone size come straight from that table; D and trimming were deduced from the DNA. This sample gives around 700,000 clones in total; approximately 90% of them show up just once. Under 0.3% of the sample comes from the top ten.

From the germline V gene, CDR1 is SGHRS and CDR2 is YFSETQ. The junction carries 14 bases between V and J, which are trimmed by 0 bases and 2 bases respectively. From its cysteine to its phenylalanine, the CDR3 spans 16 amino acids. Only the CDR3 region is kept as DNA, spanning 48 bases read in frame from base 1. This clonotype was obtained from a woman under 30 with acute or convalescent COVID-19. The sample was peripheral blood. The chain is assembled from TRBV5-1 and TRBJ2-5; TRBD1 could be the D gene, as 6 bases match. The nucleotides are TGCGCCAGCAGCTTGGCCGCGGTGGGGGCGCAAGAGACCCAGTACTTC. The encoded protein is CASSLAAVGAQETQYF.